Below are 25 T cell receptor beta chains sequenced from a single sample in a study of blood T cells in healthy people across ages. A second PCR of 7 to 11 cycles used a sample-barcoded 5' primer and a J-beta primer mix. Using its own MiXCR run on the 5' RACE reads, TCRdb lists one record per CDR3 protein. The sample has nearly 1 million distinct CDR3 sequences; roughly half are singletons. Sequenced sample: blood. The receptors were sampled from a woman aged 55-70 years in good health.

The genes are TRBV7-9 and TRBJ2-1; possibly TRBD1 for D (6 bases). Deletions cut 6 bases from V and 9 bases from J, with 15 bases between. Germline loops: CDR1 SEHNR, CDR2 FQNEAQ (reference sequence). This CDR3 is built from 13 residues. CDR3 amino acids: CASRKLQGREQFF. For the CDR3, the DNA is TGTGCCAGCAGAAAATTACAGGGTCGTGAGCAGTTCTTC.

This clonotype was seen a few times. The CDR3 reads CASSPAGSGVNEQFF. DNA of the CDR3: TGTGCCAGCAGCCCAGCGGGATCCGGGGTGAATGAGCAGTTCTTC. V is TRBV12-3 or TRBV12-4 and J is TRBJ2-1, with 7 bases aligning to TRBD2. J was trimmed by 7 bases and V by 6 bases; bases with no gene match: 12. The length of the CDR3 is 15 residues.

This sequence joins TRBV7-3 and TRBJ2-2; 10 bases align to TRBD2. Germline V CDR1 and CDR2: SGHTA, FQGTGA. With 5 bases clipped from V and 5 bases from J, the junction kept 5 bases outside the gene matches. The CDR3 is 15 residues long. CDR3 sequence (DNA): TGTGCCAGCAGCCGTTCAGCGGGAGGGACCGGGGAGCTGTTTTTT. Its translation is CASSRSAGGTGELFF.

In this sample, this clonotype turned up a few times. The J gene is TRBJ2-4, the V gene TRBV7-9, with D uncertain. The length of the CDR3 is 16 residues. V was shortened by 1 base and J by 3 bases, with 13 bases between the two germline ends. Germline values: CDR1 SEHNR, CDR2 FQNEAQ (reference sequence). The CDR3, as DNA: TGTGCCAGCAGCTTAGTGCCCCGCGGTTACAAAAACATTCAGTACTTC. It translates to CASSLVPRGYKNIQYF.

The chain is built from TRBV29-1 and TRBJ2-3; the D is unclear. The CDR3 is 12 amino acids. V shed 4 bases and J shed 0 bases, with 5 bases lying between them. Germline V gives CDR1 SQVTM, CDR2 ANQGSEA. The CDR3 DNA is TGCAGCGTTGCGCCTAGCACAGATACGCAGTATTTT. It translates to CSVAPSTDTQYF.

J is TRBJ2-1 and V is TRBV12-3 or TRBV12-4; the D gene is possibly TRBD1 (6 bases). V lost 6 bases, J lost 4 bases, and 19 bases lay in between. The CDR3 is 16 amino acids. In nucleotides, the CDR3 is TGTGCCAGCAGCCGGGGACACCCAAGCCCATACAATGAGCAGTTCTTC. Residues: CASSRGHPSPYNEQFF.

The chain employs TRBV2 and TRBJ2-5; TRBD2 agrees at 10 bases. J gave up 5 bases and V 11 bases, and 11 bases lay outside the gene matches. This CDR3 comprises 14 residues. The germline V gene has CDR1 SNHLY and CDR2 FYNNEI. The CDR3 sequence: CAGSRLAGWETQYF. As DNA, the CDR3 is TGTGCCGGATCAAGACTAGCGGGTTGGGAGACCCAGTACTTC.

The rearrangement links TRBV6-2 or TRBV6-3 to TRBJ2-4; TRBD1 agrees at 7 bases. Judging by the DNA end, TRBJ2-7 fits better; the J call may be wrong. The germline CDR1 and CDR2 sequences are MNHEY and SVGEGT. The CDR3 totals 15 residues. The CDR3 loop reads CASTKTGARSYEQYF. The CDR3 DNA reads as TGTGCCAGCACCAAAACAGGGGCTCGCAGCTACGAGCAGTACTTC.

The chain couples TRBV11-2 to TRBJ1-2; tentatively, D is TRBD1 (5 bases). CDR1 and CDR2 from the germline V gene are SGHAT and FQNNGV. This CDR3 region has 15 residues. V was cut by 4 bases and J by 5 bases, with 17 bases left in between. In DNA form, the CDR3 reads TGTGCCAGCAGCTCCTGGGACCGCCGGGGATATGGCTACACCTTC. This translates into CASSSWDRRGYGYTF.

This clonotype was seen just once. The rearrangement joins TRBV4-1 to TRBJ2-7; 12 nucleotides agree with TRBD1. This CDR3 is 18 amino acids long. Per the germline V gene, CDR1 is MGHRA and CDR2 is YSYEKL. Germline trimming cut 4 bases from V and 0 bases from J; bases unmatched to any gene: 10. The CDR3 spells CASSRDRGRHRDSYEQYF. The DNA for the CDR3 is TGCGCCAGCAGCCGGGACAGGGGGCGCCATAGGGACTCCTACGAGCAGTACTTC.

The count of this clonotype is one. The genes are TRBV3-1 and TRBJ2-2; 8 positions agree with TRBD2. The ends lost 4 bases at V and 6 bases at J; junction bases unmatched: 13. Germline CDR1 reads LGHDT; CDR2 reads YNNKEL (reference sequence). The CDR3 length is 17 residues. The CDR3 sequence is CASSPERGRSISGELFF. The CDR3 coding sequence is TGTGCCAGCAGCCCAGAGCGCGGGAGGTCTATCTCCGGGGAGCTGTTTTTT.

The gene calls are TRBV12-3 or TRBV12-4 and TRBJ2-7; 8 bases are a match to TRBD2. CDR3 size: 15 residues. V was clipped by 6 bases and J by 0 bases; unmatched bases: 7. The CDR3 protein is CASSPRTSPSYEQYF. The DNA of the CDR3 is TGTGCCAGCAGCCCGAGGACTAGCCCCTCCTACGAGCAGTACTTC.

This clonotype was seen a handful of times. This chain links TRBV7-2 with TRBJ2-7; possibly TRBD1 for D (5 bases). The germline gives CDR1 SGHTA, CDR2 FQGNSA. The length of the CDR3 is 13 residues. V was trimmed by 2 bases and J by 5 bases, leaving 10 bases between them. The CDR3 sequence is CASSLRPGHEQYF. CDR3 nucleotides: TGTGCCAGCAGCTTAAGACCAGGGCACGAGCAGTACTTC.

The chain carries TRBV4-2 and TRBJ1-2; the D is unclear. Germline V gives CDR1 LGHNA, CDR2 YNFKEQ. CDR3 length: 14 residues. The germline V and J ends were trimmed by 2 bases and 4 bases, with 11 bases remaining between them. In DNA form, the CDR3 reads TGTGCCAGCAGCCAAAGAATAGCTCTCTATGGCTACACCTTC. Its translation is CASSQRIALYGYTF.

The CDR3 spells CASSFRRTSTDTQYF. CDR3 nucleotide sequence: TGTGCCAGCAGCTTCCGGCGGACTAGCACAGATACGCAGTATTTT. The rearrangement joins TRBV5-5 to TRBJ2-3, with TRBD2 as a possible D gene (5 bases). The CDR3 totals 15 residues. Germline-derived CDR1 and CDR2 are SGHKS and YYEKEE (reference sequence). Trimming took 2 bases from V and 0 from J, leaving 10 bases between them.

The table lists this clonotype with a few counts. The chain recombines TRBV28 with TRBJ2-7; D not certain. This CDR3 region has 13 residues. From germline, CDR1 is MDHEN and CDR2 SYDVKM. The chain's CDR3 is CAALSGVTYEQYF. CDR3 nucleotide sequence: TGTGCAGCCCTTAGTGGGGTAACCTACGAGCAGTACTTC.

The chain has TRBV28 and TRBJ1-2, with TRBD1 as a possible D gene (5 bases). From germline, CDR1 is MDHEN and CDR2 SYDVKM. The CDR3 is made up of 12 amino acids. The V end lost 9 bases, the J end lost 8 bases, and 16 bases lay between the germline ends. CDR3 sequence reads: CASGTPTRGYTF. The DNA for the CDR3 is TGTGCCAGTGGGACCCCAACACGGGGCTACACCTTC.

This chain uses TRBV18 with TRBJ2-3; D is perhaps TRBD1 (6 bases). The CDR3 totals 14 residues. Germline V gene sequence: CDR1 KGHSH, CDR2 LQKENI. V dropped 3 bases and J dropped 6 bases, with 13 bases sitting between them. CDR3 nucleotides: TGTGCCAGCTCACCCCGGACAGCCGGGGATACGCAGTATTTT. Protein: CASSPRTAGDTQYF.

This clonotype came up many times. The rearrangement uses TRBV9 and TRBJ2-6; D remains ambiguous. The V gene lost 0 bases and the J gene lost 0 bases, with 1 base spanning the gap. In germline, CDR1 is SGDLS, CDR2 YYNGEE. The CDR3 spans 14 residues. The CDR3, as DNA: TGTGCCAGCAGCGTAGACTCTGGGGCCAACGTCCTGACTTTC. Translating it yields CASSVDSGANVLTF.

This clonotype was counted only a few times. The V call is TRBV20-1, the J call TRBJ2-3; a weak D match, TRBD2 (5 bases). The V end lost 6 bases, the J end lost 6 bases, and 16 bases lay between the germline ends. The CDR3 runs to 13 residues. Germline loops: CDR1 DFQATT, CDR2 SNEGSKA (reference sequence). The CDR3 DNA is TGCAGTGCCAAGAGAGGGATATTTGATACGCAGTATTTT. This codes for CSAKRGIFDTQYF.

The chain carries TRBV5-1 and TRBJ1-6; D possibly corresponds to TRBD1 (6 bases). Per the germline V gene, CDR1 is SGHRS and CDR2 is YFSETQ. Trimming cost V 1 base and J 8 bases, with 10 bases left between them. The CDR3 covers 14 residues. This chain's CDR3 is CASSLTGLDSPLHF. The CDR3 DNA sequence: TGCGCCAGCAGCTTGACAGGGTTGGATTCACCCCTCCACTTT. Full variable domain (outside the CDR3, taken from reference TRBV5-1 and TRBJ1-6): KAGVTQTPRYLIKTRGQQVTLSCSPISGHRSVSWYQQTPGQGLQFLFEYFSETQRNKGNFPGRFSGRQFSNSRSEMNVSTLELGDSALYLCASSLTGLDSPLHFGNGTRLTVT.

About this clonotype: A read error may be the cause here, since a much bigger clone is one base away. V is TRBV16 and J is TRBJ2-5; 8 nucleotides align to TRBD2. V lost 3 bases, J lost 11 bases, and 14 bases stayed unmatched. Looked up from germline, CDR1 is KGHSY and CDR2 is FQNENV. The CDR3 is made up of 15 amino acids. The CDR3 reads CASSHPLAGDNEQYF. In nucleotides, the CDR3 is TGTGCCAGCAGCCACCCCCTAGCGGGTGACAATGAGCAGTACTTC.

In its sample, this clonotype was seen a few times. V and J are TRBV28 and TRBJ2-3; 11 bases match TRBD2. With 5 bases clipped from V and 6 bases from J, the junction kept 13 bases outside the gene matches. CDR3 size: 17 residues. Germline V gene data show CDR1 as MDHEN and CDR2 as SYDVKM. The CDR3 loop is CASSPYPGLAARDTQYF. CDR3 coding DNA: TGTGCCAGCAGTCCTTACCCGGGACTAGCGGCCCGGGATACGCAGTATTTT.

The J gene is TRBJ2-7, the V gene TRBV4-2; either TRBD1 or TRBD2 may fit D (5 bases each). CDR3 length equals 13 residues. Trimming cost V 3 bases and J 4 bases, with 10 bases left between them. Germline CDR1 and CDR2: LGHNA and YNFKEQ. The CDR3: CASSQGVRYEQYF. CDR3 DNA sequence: TGTGCCAGCAGCCAGGGGGTTCGGTACGAGCAGTACTTC.

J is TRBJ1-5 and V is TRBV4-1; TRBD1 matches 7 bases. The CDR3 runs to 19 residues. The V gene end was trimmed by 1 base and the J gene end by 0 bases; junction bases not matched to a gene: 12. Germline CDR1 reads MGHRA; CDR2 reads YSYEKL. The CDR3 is CASSQGPLMTGRSNQPQHF. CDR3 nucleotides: TGCGCCAGCAGCCAAGGCCCCCTTATGACAGGGCGTAGCAATCAGCCCCAGCATTTT.